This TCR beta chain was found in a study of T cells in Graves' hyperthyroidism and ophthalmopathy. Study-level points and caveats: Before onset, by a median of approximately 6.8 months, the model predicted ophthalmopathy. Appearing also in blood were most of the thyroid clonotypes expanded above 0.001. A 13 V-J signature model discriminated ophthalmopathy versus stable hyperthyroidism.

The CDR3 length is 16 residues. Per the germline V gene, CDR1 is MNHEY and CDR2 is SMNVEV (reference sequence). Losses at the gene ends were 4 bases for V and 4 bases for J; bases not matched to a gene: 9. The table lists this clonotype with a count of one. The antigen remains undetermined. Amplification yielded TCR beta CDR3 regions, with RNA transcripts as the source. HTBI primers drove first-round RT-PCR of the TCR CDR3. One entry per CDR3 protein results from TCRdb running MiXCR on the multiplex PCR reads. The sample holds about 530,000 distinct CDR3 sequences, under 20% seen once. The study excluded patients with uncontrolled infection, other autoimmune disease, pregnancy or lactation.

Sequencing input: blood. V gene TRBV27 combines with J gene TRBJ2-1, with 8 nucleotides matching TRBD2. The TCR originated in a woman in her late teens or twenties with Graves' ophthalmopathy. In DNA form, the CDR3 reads TGTGCCAGCAGTTACCGGGACGGCGGGAGGTACAATGAGCAGTTCTTC. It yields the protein CASSYRDGGRYNEQFF.